The present T cell receptor beta chain was sequenced within a study of regulatory T cells in long-lasting Graves disease. The CDR3 is made up of 12 amino acids. V dropped 1 base and J dropped 11 bases, with 11 bases sitting between them. From germline, CDR1 is SEHNR and CDR2 FQNEAQ (reference sequence). In building TCR beta libraries, iRepertoire HTBI primers were used together with Arm-PCR of CDR3 regions. TCRdb reprocessed the multiplex PCR reads with MiXCR, giving one entry per CDR3 protein. The sample lists around 460,000 distinct CDR3 sequences, 20% to 25% occurring once. Time point: persistent/refractory GD, antithyroid drugs over 5 years with positive TRAb. Preparation of the TCR library used RNA extracted from PBMCs.

The TCR comes from a female donor with Graves disease. The source material was peripheral blood mononuclear cells (PBMCs), sampled when the disease was refractory, from a patient treated with antithyroid drugs. This chain uses TRBV7-9 with TRBJ1-1, with no clear D. In DNA form, the CDR3 reads TGTGCCAGCAGCTTAGGCGGGCCGCGGGCTTTCTTT. Its protein product is CASSLGGPRAFF.